The next 10 T cell receptor beta chains were all read from a single sample in a study of T cell repertoires in cytomegalovirus infection. TCRdb reanalysed the reads using MiXCR and keeps one entry per CDR3 protein. In the table there are 200,000 or so distinct CDR3 sequences, roughly 28% of which are singletons. Sequencing was performed on PBMCs. The receptors here all came from a human donor in good health (CMV status not recorded). Some clones in this sample may be carry-over from other donors' samples.

This clonotype has just a few counts. V gene TRBV18 combines with J gene TRBJ1-2; 7 bases agree with TRBD1. Germline trimming cut 4 bases from V and 4 bases from J; bases unmatched to any gene: 9. Germline V gene lookup returns CDR1 KGHSH and CDR2 LQKENI. The CDR3 sequence is 15 residues long. This CDR3 is CASSLSTGSGYGYTF. The CDR3 coding sequence is TGTGCCAGCTCACTCTCGACAGGGAGCGGCTATGGCTACACCTTC.

The chain uses TRBV7-9 and TRBJ1-2; 11 bases fit TRBD1. The length of the CDR3 is 16 residues. Germline V gene lookup returns CDR1 SEHNR and CDR2 FQNEAQ (reference sequence). Trimming took 5 bases from V and 4 from J; bases not matched to a gene: 9. CDR3 in amino acids: CASSHSSGTGGYGYTF. The CDR3 nucleotides are TGTGCCAGCAGCCATTCAAGTGGGACAGGGGGCTATGGCTACACCTTC.

This clonotype has a handful of counts. The chain links TRBV7-2 to TRBJ1-5; the D is unclear. The CDR3 contains 13 residues. CDR1 SGHTA and CDR2 FQGNSA come from the germline V gene. Trimming shortened V by 1 base and J by 7 bases, and 8 bases separated the two germline ends. CDR3 sequence: CASSLGVTQPQHF. The CDR3 DNA sequence: TGTGCCAGCAGCTTAGGGGTGACGCAGCCCCAGCATTTT. Complete variable domain (other parts from reference TRBV7-2 and TRBJ1-5): GAGVSQSPSNKVTEKGKDVELRCDPISGHTALYWYRQSLGQGLEFLIYFQGNSAPDKSGLPSDRFSAERTGGSVSTLTIQRTQQEDSAVYLCASSLGVTQPQHFGDGTRLSIL.

The V and J genes are TRBV6-6 and TRBJ1-5; 8 nucleotides match TRBD1. CDR3 length: 16 amino acids. CDR1 MNHNY and CDR2 SVGAGI come from the germline V gene (reference sequence). Trimming cost V 6 bases and J 3 bases; bases outside gene matches: 10. CDR3 region: CASRPWTDRDNQPQHF. CDR3 nucleotides: TGTGCCAGCAGGCCCTGGACGGACAGGGACAATCAGCCCCAGCATTTT.

The chain recombines TRBV10-3 with TRBJ2-7, with 7 bases identical to TRBD1. J gave up 2 bases and V 6 bases, and 4 bases lay outside the gene matches. The CDR3 has 13 residues. Germline V gives CDR1 ENHRY, CDR2 SYGVKD. CDR3 protein: CAIRPGQTYEQYF. The CDR3 region has the DNA TGTGCCATCAGACCGGGACAGACCTACGAGCAGTACTTC.

A few counts support this clonotype. The gene calls are TRBV6-5 and TRBJ2-7, with D unclear. The germline CDR1 and CDR2 sequences are MNHEY and SVGAGI. The CDR3 contains 13 residues. The V end lost 7 bases, the J end lost 7 bases, and 17 bases lay between the germline ends. The CDR3, as DNA: TGTGCCAGCACTAAGGTCGGCGGATCAGAGCAGTACTTC. Translation: CASTKVGGSEQYF.

V gene TRBV6-2 or TRBV6-3 combines with J gene TRBJ2-1; 8 bases are shared with TRBD2. The CDR3 contains 14 residues. Trimming took 2 bases from V and 10 from J; bases not matched to a gene: 7. From germline, CDR1 is MNHEY and CDR2 SVGEGT. In DNA, the CDR3 is TGTGCCAGCAGTTACGGGACTAGGTCACAGGAGCAGTTCTTC. As protein: CASSYGTRSQEQFF.

This clonotype was found many times. The rearrangement uses TRBV7-2 and TRBJ2-7, with 9 bases that match TRBD1. Germline V gene sequence: CDR1 SGHTA, CDR2 FQGNSA. The CDR3 spans 15 residues. The V gene end was trimmed by 7 bases and the J gene end by 5 bases; junction bases not matched to a gene: 12. The chain's CDR3 is CASKTRTGEGHEQYF. Written as DNA, the CDR3 is TGTGCCAGCAAAACTCGGACAGGGGAAGGTCACGAGCAGTACTTC.

The chain joins TRBV6-5 to TRBJ2-1; the D is unclear. Germline V gives CDR1 MNHEY, CDR2 SVGAGI. Trimming removed 5 bases from V and 9 bases from J, with 11 bases in between. CDR3 size: 12 residues. The CDR3 loop reads CASSHPDGEQFF. CDR3 nucleotide sequence: TGTGCCAGCAGTCATCCGGATGGTGAGCAGTTCTTC.

The CDR3 sequence: CSATLEAGNTEAFF. As DNA, the CDR3 is TGCAGTGCTACACTTGAGGCAGGGAACACTGAAGCTTTCTTT. The chain combines TRBV20-1 with TRBJ1-1; D is uncertain. From germline, CDR1 is DFQATT and CDR2 SNEGSKA (reference sequence). CDR3 length: 14 residues. Trimming shortened V by 4 bases and J by 1 base, and 13 bases separated the two germline ends.